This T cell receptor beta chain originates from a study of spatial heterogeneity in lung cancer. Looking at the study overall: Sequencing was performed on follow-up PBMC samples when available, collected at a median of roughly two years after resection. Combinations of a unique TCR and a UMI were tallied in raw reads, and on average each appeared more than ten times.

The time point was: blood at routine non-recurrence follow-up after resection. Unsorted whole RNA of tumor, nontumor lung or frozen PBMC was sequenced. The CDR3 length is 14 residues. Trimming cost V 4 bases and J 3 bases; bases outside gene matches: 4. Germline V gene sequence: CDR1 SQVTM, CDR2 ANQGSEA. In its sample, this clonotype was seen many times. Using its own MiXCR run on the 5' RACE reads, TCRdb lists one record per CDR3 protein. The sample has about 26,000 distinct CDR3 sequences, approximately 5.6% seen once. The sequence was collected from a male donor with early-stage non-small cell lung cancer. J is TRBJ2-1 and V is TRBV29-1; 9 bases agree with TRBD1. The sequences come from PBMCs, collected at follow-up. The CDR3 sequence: CSVADRGGYNEQFF. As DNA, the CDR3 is TGCAGCGTTGCCGACAGGGGGGGCTACAATGAGCAGTTCTTC.